This TCR beta chain derives from a study of cytomegalovirus exposure and HLA in healthy donors. Points from the study as a whole: Reports credit the classifier with highly specific, highly sensitive diagnosis of cytomegalovirus status. Later, an analysis showed that TCR beta chains associated with HLA were more clonally expanded than others that were equally common.

The V gene's germline CDR1 is SGHNT and CDR2 YYREEE (reference sequence). The CDR3 has 15 amino acids. The PCR had 60 Vbeta and 13 Jbeta primers. Repertoires were generated with immunoSEQ multiplex PCR, while TCRdb's copy carries only in-frame clones and drops some. The profile shows fewer than 200,000 clones, around 81% of them singletons. Notes on this clone: Its antigen is undetermined.

Though nominally healthy at sampling, donors likely had unrecorded immune exposures. Source material: PBMCs. V gene TRBV5-4 combines with J gene TRBJ2-5; TRBD2 matches at 11 bases. The DNA matches TRBJ2-7 better at its end, which makes the J call doubtful. This clonotype was sampled from a woman between 25 and 40 years old in good health and CMV-seronegative. The CDR3 bases are TGTGCCAGCAGCTCTGGGACTAGCGGTTCCTACGAGCAGTACTTC. It yields the protein CASSSGTSGSYEQYF.